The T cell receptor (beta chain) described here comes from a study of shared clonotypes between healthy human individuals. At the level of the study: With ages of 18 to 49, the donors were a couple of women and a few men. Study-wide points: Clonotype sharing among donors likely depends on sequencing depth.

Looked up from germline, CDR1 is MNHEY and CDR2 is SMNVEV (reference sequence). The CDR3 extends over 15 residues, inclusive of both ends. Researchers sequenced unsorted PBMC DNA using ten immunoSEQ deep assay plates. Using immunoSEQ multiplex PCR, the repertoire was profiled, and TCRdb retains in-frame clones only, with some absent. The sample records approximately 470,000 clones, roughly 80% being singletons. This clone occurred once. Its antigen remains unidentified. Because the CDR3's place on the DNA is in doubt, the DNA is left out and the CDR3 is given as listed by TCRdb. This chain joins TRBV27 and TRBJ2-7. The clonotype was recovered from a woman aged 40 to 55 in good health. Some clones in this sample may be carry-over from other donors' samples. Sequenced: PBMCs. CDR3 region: CASSFGSGAEYEQYF.